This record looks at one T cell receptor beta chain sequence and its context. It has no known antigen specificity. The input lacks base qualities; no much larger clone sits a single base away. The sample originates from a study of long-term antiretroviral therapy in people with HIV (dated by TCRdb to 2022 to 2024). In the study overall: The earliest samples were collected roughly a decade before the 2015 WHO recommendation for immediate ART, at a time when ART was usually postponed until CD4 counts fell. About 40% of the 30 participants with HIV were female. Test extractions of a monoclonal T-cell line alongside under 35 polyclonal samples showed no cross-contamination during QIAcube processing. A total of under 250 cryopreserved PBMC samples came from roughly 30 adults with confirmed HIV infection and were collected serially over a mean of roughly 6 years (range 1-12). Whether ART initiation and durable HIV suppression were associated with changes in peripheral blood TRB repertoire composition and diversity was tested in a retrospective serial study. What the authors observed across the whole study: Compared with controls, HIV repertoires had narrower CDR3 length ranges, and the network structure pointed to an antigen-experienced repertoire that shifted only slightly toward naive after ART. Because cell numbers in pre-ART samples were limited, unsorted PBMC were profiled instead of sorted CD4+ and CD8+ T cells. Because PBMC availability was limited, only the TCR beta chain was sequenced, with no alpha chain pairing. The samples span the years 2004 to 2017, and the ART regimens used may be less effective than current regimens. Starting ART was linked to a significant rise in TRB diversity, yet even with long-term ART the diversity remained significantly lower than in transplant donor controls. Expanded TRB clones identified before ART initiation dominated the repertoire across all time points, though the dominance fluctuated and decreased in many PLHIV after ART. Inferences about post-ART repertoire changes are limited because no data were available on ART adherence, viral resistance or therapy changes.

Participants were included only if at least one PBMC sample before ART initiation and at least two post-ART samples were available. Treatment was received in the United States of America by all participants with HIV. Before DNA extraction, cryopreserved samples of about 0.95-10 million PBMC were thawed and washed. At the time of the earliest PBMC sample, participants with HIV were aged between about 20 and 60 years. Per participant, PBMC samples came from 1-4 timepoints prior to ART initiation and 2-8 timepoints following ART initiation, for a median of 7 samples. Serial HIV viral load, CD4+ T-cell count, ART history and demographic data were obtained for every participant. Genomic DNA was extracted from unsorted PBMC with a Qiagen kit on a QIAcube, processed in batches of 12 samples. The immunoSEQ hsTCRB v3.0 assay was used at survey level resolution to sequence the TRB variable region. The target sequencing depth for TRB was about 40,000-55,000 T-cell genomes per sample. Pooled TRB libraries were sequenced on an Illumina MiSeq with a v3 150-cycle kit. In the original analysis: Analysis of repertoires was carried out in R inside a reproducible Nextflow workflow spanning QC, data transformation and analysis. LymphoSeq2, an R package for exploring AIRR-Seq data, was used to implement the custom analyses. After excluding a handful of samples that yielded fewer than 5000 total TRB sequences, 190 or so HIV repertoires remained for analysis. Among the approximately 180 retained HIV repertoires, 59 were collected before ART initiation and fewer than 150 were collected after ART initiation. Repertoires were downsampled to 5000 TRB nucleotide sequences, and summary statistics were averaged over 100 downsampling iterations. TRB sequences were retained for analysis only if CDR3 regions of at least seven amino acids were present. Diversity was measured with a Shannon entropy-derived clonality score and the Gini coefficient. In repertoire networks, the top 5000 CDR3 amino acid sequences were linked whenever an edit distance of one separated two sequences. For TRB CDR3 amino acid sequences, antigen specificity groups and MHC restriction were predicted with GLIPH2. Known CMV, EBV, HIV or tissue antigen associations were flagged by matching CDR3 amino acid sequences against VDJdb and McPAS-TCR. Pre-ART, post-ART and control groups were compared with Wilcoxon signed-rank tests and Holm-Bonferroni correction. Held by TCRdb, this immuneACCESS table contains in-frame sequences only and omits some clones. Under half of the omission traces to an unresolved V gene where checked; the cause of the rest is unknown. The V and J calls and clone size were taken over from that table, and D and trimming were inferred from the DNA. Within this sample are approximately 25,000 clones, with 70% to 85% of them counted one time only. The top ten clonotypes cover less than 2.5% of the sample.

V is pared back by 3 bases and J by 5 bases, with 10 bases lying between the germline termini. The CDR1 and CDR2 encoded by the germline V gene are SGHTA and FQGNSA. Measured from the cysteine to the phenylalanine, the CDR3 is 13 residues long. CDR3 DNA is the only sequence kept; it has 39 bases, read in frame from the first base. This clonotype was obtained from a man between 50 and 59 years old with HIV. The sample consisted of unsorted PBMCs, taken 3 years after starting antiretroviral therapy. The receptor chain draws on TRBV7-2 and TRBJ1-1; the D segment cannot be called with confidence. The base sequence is TGTGCCAGCAGCTTCGGGGAATGGACTGAAGCTTTCTTT. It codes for CASSFGEWTEAFF.